Following are 8 T cell receptor beta chains from one sample sequenced in a study of T cell clonality in common variable immunodeficiency (dated by TCRdb to the mid-2010s). The library was made by the immunoSEQ multiplex PCR assay. TCRdb mirrors the immuneACCESS table, restricted to in-frame sequences. Some clones are absent from its copies; in checked studies, under half trace to an unresolved V gene, and the reason for the others is unknown. The table for this sample lists some 54,000 clones, none of them counted only once. The ten largest clones represent approximately 2% of the sample. Material: peripheral blood mononuclear cells. These TCRs come from a person aged 18 to 70 in good health.

In its sample, this clone was seen a few times. The read finishes 3 residues shy of the CDR3 end, and the germline J gene is used to complete it. This chain uses TRBV7-9 with TRBJ1-6; the D is unclear. The ends were cut back, 4 bases at V and 10 bases at J, with 14 bases in the middle. The CDR3 runs 14 residues. Looked up from germline, CDR1 is SEHNR and CDR2 is FQNEAQ (reference sequence). This chain's CDR3 is CASSYLGEPSPLHF. The CDR3 DNA, read in part, is TGTGCCAGCAGCTACCTCGGGGAACCCTCACCC.

This clone came up many times. The CDR3 end falls 3 residues outside the read, so it is completed with the germline J gene. The chain joins TRBV4-1 to TRBJ2-7; no reliable D call. CDR1 is MGHRA and CDR2 is YSYEKL in the germline V gene. With 6 bases removed from V and 5 bases from J, the gap between germline ends came to 14 bases. The CDR3 runs 13 residues. The CDR3 bases that were read are TGCGCCAGCAGTCCGGCAGGTATGGACGAG. Its translation is CASSPAGMDE. The whole CDR3 protein reads CASSPAGMDEQYF.

This clone was observed at least ten times. The read terminates 3 residues before the CDR3 end, so the remaining end is supplied by the germline J gene. The V gene is TRBV30, the J gene TRBJ1-5; 7 nucleotides line up with TRBD1. Germline lookup yields CDR1 GTSNPN and CDR2 SVGIG (reference sequence). Losses at the gene ends were 1 base for V and 5 bases for J; bases not matched to a gene: 8. The CDR3 spans 15 residues. The CDR3 loop reads CAWSARDSRDQPQHF. The CDR3 bases that were read are TGTGCCTGGAGTGCCCGGGACAGTCGGGATCAGCCC.

This clone was detected ten times or more. From the germline J gene comes the end of the CDR3, since the read stops 3 residues before it. This chain uses TRBV7-8 with TRBJ2-7; D is unresolved. This CDR3 region has 15 residues. The germline V and J ends were trimmed by 5 bases and 1 base, with 15 bases remaining between them. The germline gives CDR1 SGHVS, CDR2 FQNEAQ. CDR3 bases read: TGTGCCAGCAGCACTGGGCGACGGAGATCCTACGAG. This sequence encodes CASSTGRRRSYE. The full CDR3 sequence reads CASSTGRRRSYEQYF.

This clone was counted ten times or more. Partial CDR3 DNA: TGTGCCAGTAGTACCGCCTCATTACAGAGCAATGAG. This translates into CASSTASLQSNE. The complete CDR3 protein is CASSTASLQSNEQFF. The V and J genes are TRBV19 and TRBJ2-1; D gene unclear. The read halts 3 residues ahead of the CDR3 end, with the missing end drawn from the germline J gene. Germline V CDR1 and CDR2: LNHDA, SQIVND (reference sequence). V was clipped by 4 bases and J by 6 bases, with 16 bases between them. This CDR3 region has 15 residues.

This clone was seen only a few times. The missing CDR3 end, 3 residues past where the read stops, is filled in from the germline J gene. The V gene is TRBV20-1, the J gene TRBJ2-7, with D perhaps matching TRBD2 (5 bases). The germline V gene has CDR1 DFQATT and CDR2 SNEGSKA (reference sequence). Trimming cost V 0 bases and J 2 bases, with 8 bases left between them. The CDR3 has 13 amino acids. Here the CDR3 reads CSARDSAAYEQYF. The CDR3 DNA, read in part, is TGCAGTGCTAGAGATAGCGCAGCCTACGAG.

This clone was seen many times. The read halts 3 residues ahead of the CDR3 end, with the missing end drawn from the germline J gene. The chain carries TRBV7-3 and TRBJ2-1; 10 bases are shared with TRBD1. V shed 3 bases and J 5 bases; nucleotides not matched to a gene: 1. This CDR3 comprises 14 residues. In germline, CDR1 is SGHTA, CDR2 FQGTGA. The sequenced part of the CDR3 DNA is TGTGCCAGCAGCTTGGGACAGGGGCACAATGAG. Translated, it gives CASSLGQGHNE. The whole CDR3 reads CASSLGQGHNEQFF.

The table lists this clone with many counts. The DNA ends 3 residues before the CDR3 does, and the rest of the CDR3 is filled in from the germline J gene. The chain recombines TRBV19 with TRBJ2-1, with 9 nucleotides matching TRBD1. This CDR3 contains 14 residues. Looked up from germline, CDR1 is LNHDA and CDR2 is SQIVND (reference sequence). Unmatched junction bases numbered 3, after V lost 7 bases and J lost 2 bases. The CDR3 DNA, read in part, is TGTGCCAGTACCGGGACAGGGACCTACAATGAG. Its translation is CASTGTGTYNE. The entire CDR3 is CASTGTGTYNEQFF.